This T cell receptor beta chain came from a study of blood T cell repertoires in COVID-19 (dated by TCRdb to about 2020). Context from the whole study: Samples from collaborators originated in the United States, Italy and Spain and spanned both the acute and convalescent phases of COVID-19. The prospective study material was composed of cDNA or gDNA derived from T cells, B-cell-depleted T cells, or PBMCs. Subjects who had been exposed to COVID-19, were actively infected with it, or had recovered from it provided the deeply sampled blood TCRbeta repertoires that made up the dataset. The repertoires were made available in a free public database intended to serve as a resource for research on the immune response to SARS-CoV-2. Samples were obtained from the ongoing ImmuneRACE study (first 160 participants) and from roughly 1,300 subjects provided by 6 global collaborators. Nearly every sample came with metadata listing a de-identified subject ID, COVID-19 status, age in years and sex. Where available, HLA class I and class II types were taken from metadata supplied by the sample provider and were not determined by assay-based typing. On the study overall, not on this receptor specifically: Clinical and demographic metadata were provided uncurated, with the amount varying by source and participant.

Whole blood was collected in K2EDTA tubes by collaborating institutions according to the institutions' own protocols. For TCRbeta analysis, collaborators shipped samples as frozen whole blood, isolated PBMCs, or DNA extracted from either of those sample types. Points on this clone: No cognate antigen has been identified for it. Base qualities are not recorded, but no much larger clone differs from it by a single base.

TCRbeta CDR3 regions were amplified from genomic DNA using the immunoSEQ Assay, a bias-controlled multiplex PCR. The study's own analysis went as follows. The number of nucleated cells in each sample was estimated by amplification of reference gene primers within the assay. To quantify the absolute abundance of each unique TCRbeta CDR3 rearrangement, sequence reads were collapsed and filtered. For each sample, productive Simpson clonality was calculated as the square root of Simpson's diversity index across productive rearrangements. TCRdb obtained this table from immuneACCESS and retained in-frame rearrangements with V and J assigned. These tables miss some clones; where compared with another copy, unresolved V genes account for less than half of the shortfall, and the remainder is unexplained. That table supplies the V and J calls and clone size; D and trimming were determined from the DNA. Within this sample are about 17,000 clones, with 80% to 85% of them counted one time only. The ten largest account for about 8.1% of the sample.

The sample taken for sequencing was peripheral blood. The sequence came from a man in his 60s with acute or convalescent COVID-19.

The CDR3 corresponds to CAISEVRYGYTF. The DNA sequence is given as TGTGCCATCAGTGAGGTTCGCTATGGCTACACCTTC. Recombination joined TRBV10-3 with TRBJ1-2, with no confidently assigned D gene. The CDR3 sequence holds 12 residues, the cysteine and phenylalanine included. The CDR3 DNA has 36 bases and is translated from base 1. The trim is 2 bases for V and 4 bases for J, with a gap of 5 bases between the germline ends. The germline V gene supplies CDR1 ENHRY and CDR2 SYGVKD.